This T cell receptor beta chain was documented in a study of CD8 T cells in ankylosing spondylitis. Regarding the study as a whole: A TCR beta motif made of 7 to 9 highly homologous variants seemed typical of ankylosing spondylitis blood.

V gave up 2 bases and J gave up 4 bases, with 15 bases separating them. The CDR3 is 15 amino acids. Germline CDR1 is MNHEY and CDR2 is SVGEGT. This clonotype was seen only a few times. Antigen: not known. TCRdb recomputed calls from the 5' RACE reads with MiXCR, one row per CDR3 protein. The table lists 150,000 or so distinct CDR3 sequences, roughly a third of them singletons. The chain carries TRBV6-2 or TRBV6-3 and TRBJ2-7, with D possibly being TRBD2 (6 bases). The sequenced material came from synovial fluid, either unsorted or a sorted T cell fraction (not recorded which). This TCR derives from a male donor with ankylosing spondylitis. The CDR3, as DNA: TGTGCCAGCAGTTACGTGGAGGGAGTAGTGTACGAGCAGTACTTC. Translating gives CASSYVEGVVYEQYF.